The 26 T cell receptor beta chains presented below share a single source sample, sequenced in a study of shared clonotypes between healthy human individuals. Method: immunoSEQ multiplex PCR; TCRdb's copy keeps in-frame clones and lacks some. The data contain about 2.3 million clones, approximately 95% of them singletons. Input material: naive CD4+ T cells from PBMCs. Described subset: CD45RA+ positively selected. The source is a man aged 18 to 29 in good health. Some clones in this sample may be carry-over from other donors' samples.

CDR3 protein: CAWSFRGRNTEAFF. For the CDR3, the DNA is TGTGCCTGGAGCTTCAGGGGCAGGAACACTGAAGCTTTCTTT. The rearrangement links TRBV30 to TRBJ1-1; maybe TRBD1 (6 bases). Germline CDR1 GTSNPN, CDR2 SVGIG (reference sequence). The CDR3 runs 14 residues. V lost 3 bases and J lost 1, with 12 bases in between.

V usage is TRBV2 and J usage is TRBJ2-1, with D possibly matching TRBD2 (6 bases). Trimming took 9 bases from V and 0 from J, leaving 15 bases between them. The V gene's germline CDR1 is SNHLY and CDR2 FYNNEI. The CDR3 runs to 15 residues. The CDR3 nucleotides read TGTGCCAGTACTCAGGAGGGGCCCTCCTACAATGAGCAGTTCTTC. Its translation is CASTQEGPSYNEQFF. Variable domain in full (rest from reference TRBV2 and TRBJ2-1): EPEVTQTPSHQVTQMGQEVILRCVPISNHLYFYWYRQILGQKVEFLVSFYNNEISEKSEIFDDQFSVERPDGSNFTLKIRSTKLEDSAMYFCASTQEGPSYNEQFFGPGTRLTVL.

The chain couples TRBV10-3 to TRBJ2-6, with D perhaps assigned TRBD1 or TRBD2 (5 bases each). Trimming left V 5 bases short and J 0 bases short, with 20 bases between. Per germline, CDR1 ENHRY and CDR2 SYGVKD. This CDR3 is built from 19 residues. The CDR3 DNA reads TGTGCCATCAGTACCGGGGTACAGGTTGACCTCTCTGGGGCCAACGTCCTGACTTTC. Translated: CAISTGVQVDLSGANVLTF.

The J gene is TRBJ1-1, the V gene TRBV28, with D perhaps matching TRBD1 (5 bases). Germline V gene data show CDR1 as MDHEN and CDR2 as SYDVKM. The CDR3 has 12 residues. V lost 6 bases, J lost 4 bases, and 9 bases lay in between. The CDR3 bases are TGTGCCAGCAGCGGGGCTTCCACTGAAGCTTTCTTT. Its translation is CASSGASTEAFF.

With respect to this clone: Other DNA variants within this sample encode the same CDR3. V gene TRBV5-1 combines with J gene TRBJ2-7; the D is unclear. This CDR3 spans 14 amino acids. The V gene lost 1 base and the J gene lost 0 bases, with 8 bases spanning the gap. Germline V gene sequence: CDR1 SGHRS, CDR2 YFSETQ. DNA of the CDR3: TGCGCCAGCAGCTTGACAGTGACCTCCTACGAGCAGTACTTC. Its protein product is CASSLTVTSYEQYF.

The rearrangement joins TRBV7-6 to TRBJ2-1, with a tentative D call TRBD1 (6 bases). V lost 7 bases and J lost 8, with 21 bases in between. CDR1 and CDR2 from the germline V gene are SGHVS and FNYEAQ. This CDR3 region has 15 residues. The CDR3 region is CASTTPPRKGDEQFF. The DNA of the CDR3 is TGTGCCAGCACTACTCCCCCCCGGAAGGGGGATGAGCAGTTCTTC.

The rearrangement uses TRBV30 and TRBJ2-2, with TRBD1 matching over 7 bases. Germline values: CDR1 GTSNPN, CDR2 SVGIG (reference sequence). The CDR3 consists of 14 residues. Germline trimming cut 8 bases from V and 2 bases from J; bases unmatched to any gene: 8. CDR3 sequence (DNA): TGTGCCGGCCGACAGGGCCCCAACACCGGGGAGCTGTTTTTT. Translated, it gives CAGRQGPNTGELFF. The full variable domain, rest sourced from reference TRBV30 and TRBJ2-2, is SQTIHQWPATLVQPVGSPLSLECTVEGTSNPNLYWYRQAAGRGLQLLFYSVGIGQISSEVPQNLSASRPQDRQFILSSKKLLLSDSGFYLCAGRQGPNTGELFFGEGSRLTVL.

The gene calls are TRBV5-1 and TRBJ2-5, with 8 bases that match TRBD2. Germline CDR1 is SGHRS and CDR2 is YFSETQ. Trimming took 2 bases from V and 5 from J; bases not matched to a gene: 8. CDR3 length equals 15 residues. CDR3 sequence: CASSFLPGGAETQYF. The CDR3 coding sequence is TGCGCCAGCAGCTTTCTACCGGGAGGGGCGGAGACCCAGTACTTC.

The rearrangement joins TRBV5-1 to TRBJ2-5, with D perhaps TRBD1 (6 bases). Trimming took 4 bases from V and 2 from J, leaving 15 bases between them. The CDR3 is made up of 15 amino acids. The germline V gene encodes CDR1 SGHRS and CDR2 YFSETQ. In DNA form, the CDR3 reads TGCGCCAGCAGCCATGGGTTCGACAGGCAAGAGACCCAGTACTTC. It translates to CASSHGFDRQETQYF.

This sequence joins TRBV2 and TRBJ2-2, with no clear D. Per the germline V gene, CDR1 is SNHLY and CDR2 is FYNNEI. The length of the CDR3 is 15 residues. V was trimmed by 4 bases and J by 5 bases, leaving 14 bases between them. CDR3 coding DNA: TGTGCCAGCAGTGGGCCACCTACCGAAACCGGGGAGCTGTTTTTT. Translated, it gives CASSGPPTETGELFF.

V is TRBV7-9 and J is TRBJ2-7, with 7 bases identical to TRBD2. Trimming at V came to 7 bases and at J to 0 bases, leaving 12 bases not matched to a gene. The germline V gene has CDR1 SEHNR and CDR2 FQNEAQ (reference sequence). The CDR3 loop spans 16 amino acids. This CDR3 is CASTPNWGRDSYEQYF. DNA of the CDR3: TGTGCCAGCACCCCAAATTGGGGGAGGGACTCCTACGAGCAGTACTTC.

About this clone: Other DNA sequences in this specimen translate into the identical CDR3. CDR3 DNA: TGCGCCAGCAGCTTCGGGACTAGCGGGAACGAGCAGTACTTC. This gives the protein CASSFGTSGNEQYF. The chain employs TRBV5-1 and TRBJ2-7, with 13 bases matching TRBD2. Germline CDR1 reads SGHRS; CDR2 reads YFSETQ. The CDR3 extends over 14 amino acids. Trimming at V came to 2 bases and at J to 5 bases, leaving 1 base not matched to a gene.

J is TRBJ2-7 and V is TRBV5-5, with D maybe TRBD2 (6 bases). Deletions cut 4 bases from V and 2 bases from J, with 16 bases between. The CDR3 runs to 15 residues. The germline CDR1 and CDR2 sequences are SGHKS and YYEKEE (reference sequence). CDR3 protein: CASSPRLDRAYEQYF. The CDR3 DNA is TGTGCCAGCAGCCCCCGACTAGATAGGGCCTACGAGCAGTACTTC.

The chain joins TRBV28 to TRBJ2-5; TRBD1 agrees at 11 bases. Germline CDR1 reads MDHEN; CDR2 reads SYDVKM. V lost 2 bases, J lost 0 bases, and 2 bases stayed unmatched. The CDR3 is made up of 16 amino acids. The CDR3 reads CASSLGQGAYQETQYF. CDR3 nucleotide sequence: TGTGCCAGCAGTTTAGGACAGGGGGCTTACCAAGAGACCCAGTACTTC.

As DNA, the CDR3 is TGCAGCGTTGAAGGTACAAACACTGAAGCTTTCTTT. Protein sequence: CSVEGTNTEAFF. This chain uses TRBV29-1 with TRBJ1-1; D is unclear. CDR1 and CDR2 from the germline V gene are SQVTM and ANQGSEA. This CDR3 contains 12 residues. Trimming took 1 base from V and 2 from J, leaving 5 bases between them.

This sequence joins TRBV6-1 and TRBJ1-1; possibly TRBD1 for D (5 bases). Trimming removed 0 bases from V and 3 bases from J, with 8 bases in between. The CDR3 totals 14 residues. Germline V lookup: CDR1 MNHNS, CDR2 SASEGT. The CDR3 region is CASSEASGDTEAFF. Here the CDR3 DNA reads TGTGCCAGCAGTGAAGCTTCGGGGGACACTGAAGCTTTCTTT.

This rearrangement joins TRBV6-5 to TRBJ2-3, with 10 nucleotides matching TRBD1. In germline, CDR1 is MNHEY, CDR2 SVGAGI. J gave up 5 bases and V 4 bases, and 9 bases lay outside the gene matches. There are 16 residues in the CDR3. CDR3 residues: CASSFAGTGDRDTQYF. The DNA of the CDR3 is TGTGCCAGCAGTTTCGCCGGGACAGGGGATAGAGATACGCAGTATTTT.

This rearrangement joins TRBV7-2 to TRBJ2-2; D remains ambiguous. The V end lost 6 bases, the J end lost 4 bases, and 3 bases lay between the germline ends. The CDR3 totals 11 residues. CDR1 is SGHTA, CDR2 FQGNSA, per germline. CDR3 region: CASRTTGELFF. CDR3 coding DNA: TGTGCCAGCAGAACCACCGGGGAGCTGTTTTTT.

Here the CDR3 reads CASSGQGLTYGYTF. The CDR3 bases are TGTGCCAGCAGTGGGCAGGGACTTACCTATGGCTACACCTTC. This chain joins TRBV6-1 and TRBJ1-2; a weak D match, TRBD1 (5 bases). V was trimmed by 4 bases and J by 4 bases, leaving 13 bases between them. The CDR3 length is 14 residues. The V gene's germline CDR1 is MNHNS and CDR2 SASEGT.

The CDR3 sequence is CASTKLRGQDGNTEAFF. DNA of the CDR3: TGTGCCAGCACCAAACTTCGTGGGCAGGACGGGAACACTGAAGCTTTCTTT. The V gene is TRBV21-1, the J gene TRBJ1-1. TRBV21-1 is a recognized pseudogene. The CDR3 loop spans 17 amino acids.

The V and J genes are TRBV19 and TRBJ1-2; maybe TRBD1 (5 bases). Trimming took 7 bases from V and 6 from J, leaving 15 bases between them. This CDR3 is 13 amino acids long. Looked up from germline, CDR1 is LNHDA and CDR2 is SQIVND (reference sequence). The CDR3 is CASTLRGTDGYTF. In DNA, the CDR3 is TGTGCCAGTACCCTTCGGGGGACGGATGGCTACACCTTC.

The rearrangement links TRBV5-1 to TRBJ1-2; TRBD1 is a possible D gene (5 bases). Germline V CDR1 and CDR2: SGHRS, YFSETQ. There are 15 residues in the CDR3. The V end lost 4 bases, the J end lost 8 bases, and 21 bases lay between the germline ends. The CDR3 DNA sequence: TGCGCCAGCAGCCTGGGTGGACAAACGACTAACGGCTACACCTTC. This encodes CASSLGGQTTNGYTF.

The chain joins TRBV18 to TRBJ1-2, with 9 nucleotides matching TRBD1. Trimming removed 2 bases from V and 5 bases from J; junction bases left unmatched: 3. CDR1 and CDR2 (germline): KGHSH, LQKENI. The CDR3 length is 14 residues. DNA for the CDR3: TGTGCCAGCTCACCAGAGACAGGGGGATATGGCTACACCTTC. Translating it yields CASSPETGGYGYTF.

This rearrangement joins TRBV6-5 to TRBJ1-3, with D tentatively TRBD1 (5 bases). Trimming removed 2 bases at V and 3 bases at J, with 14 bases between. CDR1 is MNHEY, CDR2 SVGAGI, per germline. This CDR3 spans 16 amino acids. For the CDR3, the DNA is TGTGCCAGCAGTTACACAAGACAGACAAATGGAAACACCATATATTTT. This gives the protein CASSYTRQTNGNTIYF.

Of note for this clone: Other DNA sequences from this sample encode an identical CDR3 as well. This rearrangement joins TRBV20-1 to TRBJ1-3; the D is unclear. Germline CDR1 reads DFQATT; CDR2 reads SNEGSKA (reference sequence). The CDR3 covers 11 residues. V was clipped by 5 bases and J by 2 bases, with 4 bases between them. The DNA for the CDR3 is TGCAGTGCTCGGACTGGAAACACCATATATTTT. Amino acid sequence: CSARTGNTIYF.

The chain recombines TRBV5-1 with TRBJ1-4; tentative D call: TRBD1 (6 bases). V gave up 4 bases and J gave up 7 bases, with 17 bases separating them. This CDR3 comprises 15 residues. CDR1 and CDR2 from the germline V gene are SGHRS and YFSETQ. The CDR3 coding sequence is TGCGCCAGCAGCGACCCCCAGGGGATGTCTGAAAAACTGTTTTTT. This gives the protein CASSDPQGMSEKLFF.